This is a list of T cell receptor beta chains from one sample in a study of blood T cell repertoires in COVID-19. Generated by immunoSEQ multiplex PCR, the TCRdb table keeps only in-frame clones and is missing some. The sample carries roughly 260,000 clones, approximately 90% recorded once. Sequenced input: PBMCs or T cells enriched from blood (not recorded which). Receptor source: a woman younger than 45 with acute COVID-19. Both conserved end residues are part of each CDR3. The D gene is left open where the match is weak. Expanded clones are given a class, and other clones once, few, many or no size at all.

d_call clone_size j_call v_call cdr3_aa cdr3_nt
- - TRBJ1-2 TRBV14 CASSQEGAYYGYTF TGTGCCAGCAGCCAAGAAGGGGCATACTATGGCTACACCTTC
- - TRBJ1-3 TRBV7-2 CASSLGSNPGNTIYF TGTGCCAGCAGCTTAGGGTCTAACCCTGGAAACACCATATATTTT
TRBD2 - TRBJ2-7 TRBV6-5 CASTSLAGQLYEQYF TGTGCCAGCACCTCCCTAGCGGGGCAACTATACGAGCAGTACTTC
- few TRBJ1-2 TRBV20-1 CSASLGRTSANYGYTF TGCAGTGCTAGTTTAGGCAGGACATCAGCTAACTATGGCTACACCTTC
- - TRBJ2-1 TRBV7-2 CASSVPGVTTSEQFF TGTGCCAGCAGCGTCCCGGGAGTTACTACAAGTGAGCAGTTCTTC
- - TRBJ2-2 TRBV23-1 CASRPFLNTGELFF TGCGCCAGCCGTCCCTTCCTGAACACCGGGGAGCTGTTTTTT
TRBD1 - TRBJ1-6 TRBV18 CASSPPGQPTSSPLHF TGTGCCAGCTCACCCCCGGGACAGCCCACTAGTTCACCCCTCCACTTT
TRBD1 - TRBJ1-4 TRBV5-4 CASSRDRGEEKLFF TGTGCCAGCAGCAGGGACAGGGGAGAGGAAAAACTGTTTTTT
- - TRBJ2-7 TRBV7-9 CASSLTGGIVYEQYF TGTGCCAGCAGCTTGACTGGGGGGATCGTTTACGAGCAGTACTTC
- - TRBJ2-2 TRBV5-1 CASSLLANTGELFF TGCGCCAGCAGCTTATTAGCGAACACCGGGGAGCTGTTTTTT
TRBD1 - TRBJ1-5 TRBV28 CASSPVTGGNQPQHF TGTGCCAGCAGTCCCGTGACAGGGGGTAATCAGCCCCAGCATTTT
- few TRBJ1-5 TRBV6-1 CASSELQGSQPQHF TGTGCCAGCAGTGAACTTCAGGGGAGTCAGCCCCAGCATTTT
TRBD1 - TRBJ1-1 TRBV5-1 CASSPTGPGRDTEAFF TGCGCCAGCAGCCCGACAGGGCCCGGGCGGGACACTGAAGCTTTCTTT
TRBD1 - TRBJ1-2 TRBV6-6 CASSYTGADYGYTF TGTGCCAGCAGTTATACAGGGGCGGACTATGGCTACACCTTC
- - TRBJ2-7 TRBV28 CASSPSRGGDYEQYF TGTGCCAGCAGCCCTAGTAGGGGGGGAGACTACGAGCAGTACTTC
TRBD2 few TRBJ2-7 TRBV19 CASSQYREDEQYF TGTGCCAGTAGTCAGTACCGGGAGGACGAGCAGTACTTC
- - TRBJ2-3 TRBV18 CASSLEDTQYF TGTGCCAGCTCACTAGAGGATACGCAGTATTTT
- - TRBJ2-5 TRBV6-5 CASSYSSVSRVETQYF TGTGCCAGCAGTTACTCGAGTGTGTCACGGGTCGAGACCCAGTACTTC
- - TRBJ2-1 TRBV6-2/TRBV6-3 CASSYWDRQSYYNEQFF TGTGCCAGCAGTTACTGGGATAGACAGAGTTATTACAATGAGCAGTTCTTC
- - TRBJ2-5 TRBV7-7 CASSPPGGTQYF TGTGCTAGCAGCCCCCCCGGTGGTACCCAGTACTTC